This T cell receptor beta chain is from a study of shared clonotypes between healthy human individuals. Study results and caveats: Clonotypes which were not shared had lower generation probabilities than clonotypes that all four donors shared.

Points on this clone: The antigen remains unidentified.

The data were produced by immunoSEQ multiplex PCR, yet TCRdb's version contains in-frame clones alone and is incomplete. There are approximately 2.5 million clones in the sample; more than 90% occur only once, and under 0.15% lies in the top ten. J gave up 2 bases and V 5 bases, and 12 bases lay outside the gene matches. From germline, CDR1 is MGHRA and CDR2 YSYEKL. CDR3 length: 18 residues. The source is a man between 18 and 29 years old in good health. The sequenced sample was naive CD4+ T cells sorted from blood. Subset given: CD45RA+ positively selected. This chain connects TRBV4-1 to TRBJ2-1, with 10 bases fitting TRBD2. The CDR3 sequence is CASSSLSWTSGPYNEQFF. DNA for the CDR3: TGCGCCAGCAGCTCCTTATCCTGGACTAGCGGACCCTACAATGAGCAGTTCTTC.